The 25 T cell receptor beta chains reported below all come from one sample, sequenced in a study of cytomegalovirus exposure and HLA in healthy donors (dated by TCRdb to 2016 to 2017). Receptor libraries were prepared by the immunoSEQ multiplex PCR assay. TCRdb took over this immuneACCESS table, retaining in-frame rearrangements with V and J assigned. Such tables are incomplete; in checked studies, under half of the missing clones stem from an unresolved V gene, and the remainder is unexplained. The sample profile shows about 160,000 clones; 80% to 85% of them were found once. 10% to 13% of the sample lies in the top ten. Specimen: PBMCs. The source is a man aged 25-45 years in good health and CMV-seropositive.

The chain recombines TRBV29-1 with TRBJ1-5; D might be TRBD1 (5 bases). The germline V and J ends were trimmed by 4 bases and 2 bases, with 9 bases remaining between them. Germline V lookup: CDR1 SQVTM, CDR2 ANQGSEA. CDR3 size: 13 residues. The CDR3 DNA sequence: TGCAGCGTTGGGGGGGGTCGCAATCAGCCCCAGCATTTT. Amino acids: CSVGGGRNQPQHF.

This clone was observed a few times. V and J are TRBV15 and TRBJ1-6; 7 positions agree with TRBD1. The germline CDR1 and CDR2 sequences are LNHNV and YYDKDF (reference sequence). This CDR3 region has 15 residues. The junction had 11 bases not matched to a gene; V was cut back by 5 bases and J by 10 bases. CDR3 coding DNA: TGTGCCACCAGCCAACGACAGGGTTCGTCGTCACCCCTCCACTTT. Its translation is CATSQRQGSSSPLHF.

This rearrangement joins TRBV2 to TRBJ1-5, with 7 bases that match TRBD1. Trimming at V came to 5 bases and at J to 4 bases, leaving 5 bases not matched to a gene. Germline assignment: CDR1 SNHLY and CDR2 FYNNEI. This CDR3 is 14 amino acids long. CDR3 protein: CASSPGQRNQPQHF. In DNA form, the CDR3 reads TGTGCCAGCAGTCCGGGACAGAGAAATCAGCCCCAGCATTTT.

V is TRBV7-2 and J is TRBJ2-6, with TRBD1 as a possible D gene (7 bases). The CDR3 is made up of 18 amino acids. The ends were cut back, 3 bases at V and 4 bases at J, with 19 bases in the middle. Per the germline V gene, CDR1 is SGHTA and CDR2 is FQGNSA. CDR3 loop: CASSLEGTATSGANVLTF. CDR3 sequence (DNA): TGTGCCAGCAGCTTGGAGGGGACAGCAACGTCCGGGGCCAACGTCCTGACTTTC.

This chain's CDR3 is CASSVAPGEGGYTF. CDR3 bases: TGTGCCAGCAGCGTAGCCCCCGGGGAGGGAGGCTACACCTTC. V gene TRBV9 combines with J gene TRBJ1-2; D is ambiguous. Germline V gene lookup returns CDR1 SGDLS and CDR2 YYNGEE. V shed 0 bases and J shed 8 bases, with 14 bases lying between them. The CDR3 covers 14 residues.

There are a few counts of this clone. V and J are TRBV10-1 and TRBJ1-5, with unresolved D. Germline V gives CDR1 WNHNN, CDR2 SYGVQD (reference sequence). The CDR3 has 14 residues. V lost 2 bases to trimming and J lost 0 bases, with 5 bases between them. The CDR3: CASSEHGSNQPQHF. CDR3 coding DNA: TGCGCCAGCAGTGAGCACGGTAGCAATCAGCCCCAGCATTTT.

This clone is a singleton in its sample. The gene calls are TRBV28 and TRBJ2-2, with D hard to call. Trimming took 6 bases from V and 3 from J, leaving 14 bases between them. This CDR3 comprises 15 residues. Germline-derived CDR1 and CDR2 are MDHEN and SYDVKM. CDR3 loop: CASRSPQAYTGELFF. In nucleotides, the CDR3 is TGTGCCAGCAGGTCGCCCCAGGCCTACACCGGGGAGCTGTTTTTT. The full variable domain, rest sourced from reference TRBV28 and TRBJ2-2, is DVKVTQSSRYLVKRTGEKVFLECVQDMDHENMFWYRQDPGLGLRLIYFSYDVKMKEKGDIPEGYSVSREKKERFSLILESASTNQTSMYLCASRSPQAYTGELFFGEGSRLTVL.

This chain links TRBV7-6 with TRBJ2-7; TRBD1 matches 12 bases. V shed 5 bases, J shed 5 bases, and the junction held 4 bases outside the gene matches. Germline assignment: CDR1 SGHVS and CDR2 FNYEAQ. There are 14 residues in the CDR3. This CDR3 is CASSAGQGADEQYF. The CDR3 coding sequence is TGTGCCAGCAGCGCGGGACAGGGGGCCGACGAGCAGTACTTC.

The chain combines TRBV5-5 with TRBJ2-2, with 10 bases that match TRBD1. This CDR3 has 15 residues. The J segment lost 6 bases and the V segment lost 1 base, leaving 3 bases of the junction unmatched. Germline loops: CDR1 SGHKS, CDR2 YYEKEE (reference sequence). The CDR3 DNA is TGTGCCAGCAGCTTGACCGGGACAGGGGCCGGGGAGCTGTTTTTT. Translating gives CASSLTGTGAGELFF.

The chain couples TRBV6-4 to TRBJ2-2, with D possibly being TRBD1 (5 bases). The germline CDR1 and CDR2 sequences are MRHNA and SNTAGT. This CDR3 comprises 14 residues. Deletions cut 6 bases from V and 4 bases from J, with 12 bases between. CDR3 amino acids: CASRGDWGTGELFF. The CDR3 coding sequence is TGTGCCAGCAGAGGGGATTGGGGCACCGGGGAGCTGTTTTTT.

This clone appeared a single time. This rearrangement joins TRBV28 to TRBJ1-5, with D possibly matching TRBD1 (5 bases). The V gene lost 7 bases and the J gene lost 1 base, with 17 bases spanning the gap. The CDR3 length is 16 residues. The germline V gene encodes CDR1 MDHEN and CDR2 SYDVKM. The CDR3 protein is CASILQRGLSNQPQHF. Written as DNA, the CDR3 is TGTGCCAGCATCCTTCAAAGGGGATTGAGCAATCAGCCCCAGCATTTT.

The rearrangement joins TRBV27 to TRBJ2-1; tentative D call: TRBD2 (7 bases). The CDR3 loop spans 21 amino acids. Trimming removed 0 bases from V and 2 bases from J, with 26 bases in between. Germline V CDR1 and CDR2: MNHEY, SMNVEV (reference sequence). Written as DNA, the CDR3 is TGTGCCAGCAGTTTATCCTCTGGGCTAGCGGCACTAAGGGGGGCCTACAATGAGCAGTTCTTC. This sequence encodes CASSLSSGLAALRGAYNEQFF.

This chain links TRBV7-9 with TRBJ1-2, with TRBD1 matching 12 bases. The germline V gene has CDR1 SEHNR and CDR2 FQNEAQ (reference sequence). The CDR3 is made up of 15 amino acids. The trim removed 1 base at V and 7 bases at J, leaving 4 bases unmatched. CDR3 sequence reads: CASSLGGQGARGYTF. For the CDR3, the DNA is TGTGCCAGCAGCTTAGGGGGACAGGGGGCTCGTGGCTACACCTTC.

The chain is built from TRBV6-5 and TRBJ1-4, with 7 bases lining up with TRBD1. The trim removed 5 bases at V and 10 bases at J, leaving 10 bases unmatched. The CDR3 spans 14 residues. Germline V gene data show CDR1 as MNHEY and CDR2 as SVGAGI. CDR3 loop: CASSVRTGYGKLFF. The CDR3 region has the DNA TGTGCCAGCAGTGTCAGGACAGGTTACGGAAAACTGTTTTTT.

The chain joins TRBV5-4 to TRBJ2-2, with 11 bases matching TRBD1. CDR1 and CDR2 (germline): SGHNT, YYREEE (reference sequence). The CDR3 has 16 residues. The ends lost 4 bases at V and 7 bases at J; junction bases unmatched: 9. The CDR3 spells CASSRGQGASGGELFF. Here the CDR3 DNA reads TGTGCCAGCAGCCGAGGACAGGGGGCGTCTGGCGGGGAGCTGTTTTTT. Together with reference TRBV5-4 and TRBJ2-2, the CDR3 gives the full variable domain: ETGVTQSPTHLIKTRGQQVTLRCSSQSGHNTVSWYQQALGQGPQFIFQYYREEENGRGNFPPRFSGLQFPNYSSELNVNALELDDSALYLCASSRGQGASGGELFFGEGSRLTVL.

The chain recombines TRBV28 with TRBJ2-7, with 9 bases identical to TRBD1. V shed 2 bases and J 5 bases; nucleotides not matched to a gene: 7. The germline CDR1 and CDR2 sequences are MDHEN and SYDVKM. The CDR3 totals 15 residues. The CDR3 loop reads CASSLAGTGLDEQYF. The CDR3 coding sequence is TGTGCCAGCAGTTTAGCCGGGACAGGGCTCGACGAGCAGTACTTC.

Many counts were recorded for this clone. The CDR3 sequence is CASGPYRDGYEQYF. The CDR3 nucleotides are TGTGCCAGCGGCCCTTATCGGGATGGGTACGAGCAGTACTTC. The chain uses TRBV7-3 and TRBJ2-7; perhaps TRBD2 as D (5 bases). Per the germline V gene, CDR1 is SGHTA and CDR2 is FQGTGA. CDR3 length: 14 amino acids. V was pared by 8 bases and J by 4 bases, with 18 bases between.

This clone is a singleton in its sample. The chain employs TRBV28 and TRBJ2-7, with 9 bases fitting TRBD1. The CDR3 sequence is 15 residues long. V lost 6 bases and J lost 4; bases outside the gene matches: 10. CDR1 MDHEN and CDR2 SYDVKM come from the germline V gene. CDR3 amino acids: CASSYLGQGKYEQYF. The CDR3 nucleotides read TGTGCCAGCAGCTACCTGGGACAGGGTAAATACGAGCAGTACTTC.

CDR3 protein: CASSLLQGSADTQYF. In DNA, the CDR3 is TGTGCCAGCAGTTTATTGCAGGGTTCTGCGGATACGCAGTATTTT. The rearrangement links TRBV28 to TRBJ2-3, with D perhaps TRBD1 (5 bases). V lost 1 base to trimming and J lost 6 bases, with 14 bases between them. CDR3 length equals 15 residues. The germline gives CDR1 MDHEN, CDR2 SYDVKM.

The chain has TRBV11-2 and TRBJ2-3, with D maybe TRBD2 (5 bases). CDR1 and CDR2 (germline): SGHAT, FQNNGV. V was clipped by 3 bases and J by 4 bases, with 11 bases between them. CDR3 length: 14 amino acids. In DNA, the CDR3 is TGTGCCAGCAGCTTGGGTCGGCGGGCAGATACGCAGTATTTT. Encoded protein: CASSLGRRADTQYF.

J is TRBJ2-7 and V is TRBV5-3, with TRBD2 as a possible D gene (6 bases). TRBV5-3 is noted as an ORF with a role that remains uncertain. There are 14 residues in the CDR3. V lost 3 bases and J 8 bases, leaving 18 bases between the germline ends. This chain's CDR3 is CARSSPDCRTKQYF. DNA of the CDR3: TGTGCCAGAAGCTCCCCGGACTGTCGGACTAAGCAGTACTTC.

The CDR3 sequence: CASSHPGRGGYGYTF. The CDR3 DNA is TGTGCCAGCAGCCACCCGGGGAGAGGGGGCTATGGCTACACCTTC. V and J are TRBV9 and TRBJ1-2; a possible D gene is TRBD1 (6 bases). CDR1 is SGDLS and CDR2 is YYNGEE in the germline V gene. The CDR3 extends over 15 amino acids. The V end was cut by 4 bases, the J end by 4 bases, with 17 bases between.

The chain combines TRBV2 with TRBJ1-2; tentatively, D is TRBD1 (5 bases). Germline-derived CDR1 and CDR2 are SNHLY and FYNNEI. The ends were cut back, 4 bases at V and 3 bases at J, with 9 bases in the middle. The CDR3 loop spans 13 amino acids. CDR3 DNA: TGTGCCAGCAGTGGCGGGACCTACTATGGCTACACCTTC. This codes for CASSGGTYYGYTF.

The DNA of the CDR3 is TGTGCCAGCGGAGCCGGGACAGAGAATCAGCCCCAGCATTTT. Protein: CASGAGTENQPQHF. This chain connects TRBV28 to TRBJ1-5; 7 nucleotides match TRBD1. CDR1 is MDHEN, CDR2 SYDVKM, per germline. V shed 8 bases and J 4 bases; nucleotides not matched to a gene: 8. The CDR3 totals 14 residues.

CDR3 residues: CASSQSPGTGELFF. CDR3 bases: TGTGCCAGCAGTCAGAGCCCGGGGACCGGGGAGCTGTTTTTT. The chain uses TRBV27 and TRBJ2-2; tentatively, D is TRBD2 (5 bases). V was shortened by 5 bases and J by 5 bases, with 12 bases between the two germline ends. Germline assignment: CDR1 MNHEY and CDR2 SMNVEV (reference sequence). The CDR3 is 14 amino acids.